Listed below are T cell receptor beta chains from one sample, sequenced in a study of blood T cell repertoires in COVID-19. Assay used: immunoSEQ multiplex PCR; TCRdb lists only in-frame clones, some missing. Of around 120,000 clones in the sample, over 65% were seen once. The sequenced material came from peripheral blood. These receptors all come from a man between 70 and 80 years old with acute or convalescent COVID-19. CDR3s include the opening cysteine and the closing phenylalanine or tryptophan. The order of the fields is J gene, clone size, D gene, V gene, CDR3 protein, CDR3 DNA. The D gene is left open where the match is weak. Expanded clones get a size class; other rows say once, few or many, or leave the size out.

>TRBJ2-7|-|-|TRBV18
CASSPRAGENEQYF
TGTGCCAGCTCACCTCGGGCAGGGGAAAACGAGCAGTACTTC
>TRBJ2-3|-|TRBD2|TRBV28
CASSFPLRLAGDTDTQYF
TGTGCCAGCAGTTTTCCCCTCAGATTAGCGGGAGACACAGATACGCAGTATTTT
>TRBJ2-2|-|-|TRBV7-6
CASSLNPLRTGTGELFF
TGTGCCAGCAGCTTAAACCCCCTCCGCACCGGCACCGGGGAGCTGTTTTTT
>TRBJ1-1|few|-|TRBV4-3
CASQASVQYGGEAFF
TGCGCCAGCCAAGCTTCGGTACAATACGGGGGTGAAGCTTTCTTT
>TRBJ2-5|-|-|TRBV30
CAWSAHGTQYF
TGTGCCTGGAGTGCTCACGGGACCCAGTACTTC
>TRBJ2-3|-|TRBD1|TRBV4-1
CASGFPGQRLGAEDTQYF
TGCGCCAGCGGGTTTCCGGGACAGAGGCTGGGCGCCGAGGATACGCAGTATTTT
>TRBJ2-1|-|TRBD2|TRBV5-4
CASSWSGRGGNEQFF
TGTGCCAGCAGCTGGAGCGGGAGGGGAGGAAATGAGCAGTTCTTC
>TRBJ2-1|-|TRBD2|TRBV28
CASSKLGAGGHNEQFF
TGTGCCAGCAGCAAACTAGGGGCGGGGGGCCACAATGAGCAGTTCTTC
>TRBJ1-2|once|-|TRBV5-5
CASSLDRQVPYGYTF
TGTGCCAGCAGCTTGGACAGACAAGTCCCCTATGGCTACACCTTC
>TRBJ2-7|-|TRBD2|TRBV27
CASSRSGRVHEQYF
TGTGCCAGCAGCCGTTCTGGGAGGGTCCACGAGCAGTACTTC
>TRBJ2-5|-|TRBD1|TRBV28
CATHKTGIETQYF
TGTGCCACTCACAAGACAGGGATAGAGACCCAGTACTTC
>TRBJ1-3|-|TRBD1|TRBV10-1
CARYLPLRWTGSGNTIYF
TGCGCCAGATATCTACCCTTACGGTGGACAGGCTCTGGAAACACCATATATTTT
>TRBJ2-1|-|-|TRBV28
CASSYEGVPYNEQFF
TGTGCCAGCAGTTATGAGGGAGTCCCGTACAATGAGCAGTTCTTC
>TRBJ2-5|once|-|TRBV4-1
CASSPSGGRETQYF
TGCGCCAGCAGCCCCTCAGGGGGGAGAGAGACCCAGTACTTC
>TRBJ1-4|once|-|TRBV7-2
CASSLVGEIGGEKLFF
TGTGCCAGCAGCTTAGTCGGGGAAATCGGAGGTGAAAAACTGTTTTTT
>TRBJ2-1|once|-|TRBV29-1
CSVKTTAGYNEQFF
TGCAGCGTTAAGACAACAGCAGGATACAATGAGCAGTTCTTC
>TRBJ1-2|-|-|TRBV7-9
CASSLEEGGYTF
TGTGCCAGCAGCTTAGAGGAGGGTGGCTACACCTTC
>TRBJ1-4|-|-|TRBV4-2
CASSHTQGNEKLFF
TGTGCCAGCAGCCATACACAGGGTAATGAAAAACTGTTTTTT
>TRBJ2-3|-|TRBD1|TRBV9
CASCEGTASTDTQYF
TGTGCCAGCTGCGAGGGGACAGCTAGCACAGATACGCAGTATTTT
>TRBJ2-3|-|TRBD1|TRBV6-5
CASSRQGDADTQYF
TGTGCCAGCAGTCGACAGGGGGACGCAGATACGCAGTATTTT
>TRBJ2-3|-|TRBD2|TRBV25-1
CASSSRGAGGLGDTQYF
TGTGCCAGCAGTTCCCGGGGAGCGGGGGGCCTGGGAGATACGCAGTATTTT
>TRBJ2-2|-|TRBD2|TRBV11-2
CASSPRASGTTMNTGELFF
TGTGCCAGCAGCCCTCGGGCTAGCGGGACGACAATGAACACCGGGGAGCTGTTTTTT
>TRBJ2-1|-|TRBD2|TRBV24-1
CATSEWTSGSENEQFF
TGTGCCACCAGTGAATGGACTAGCGGGAGTGAGAATGAGCAGTTCTTC
>TRBJ2-1|-|-|TRBV4-3
CASSQDTGSYNEQFF
TGCGCCAGCAGCCAAGATACAGGGTCCTACAATGAGCAGTTCTTC
>TRBJ2-1|once|-|TRBV18
CASSPFDGVSYNEQFF
TGTGCCAGCTCACCATTCGACGGGGTATCCTACAATGAGCAGTTCTTC
>TRBJ2-2|-|TRBD2|TRBV7-8
CASSFPGLAGGSGELFF
TGTGCCAGCAGCTTCCCGGGACTAGCGGGGGGGTCCGGGGAGCTGTTTTTT
>TRBJ2-5|-|TRBD2|TRBV2
CASSDSGTRVLQETQYF
TGTGCCAGCAGTGATTCCGGGACTAGGGTCCTTCAAGAGACCCAGTACTTC
>TRBJ1-4|-|TRBD1|TRBV19
CASSFGTATNEKLFF
TGTGCCAGTAGTTTTGGGACAGCAACTAATGAAAAACTGTTTTTT
>TRBJ1-5|-|-|TRBV6-2/TRBV6-3
CASSYPPPDQPQHF
TGTGCCAGCAGTTACCCCCCCCCGGATCAGCCCCAGCATTTT
>TRBJ2-5|-|-|TRBV27
CASSLSPRGERETQYF
TGTGCCAGCAGTTTATCCCCCAGGGGCGAAAGGGAGACCCAGTACTTC
>TRBJ1-1|-|-|TRBV7-3
CASSLTGLGNTEAFF
TGTGCCAGCAGCTTAACCGGGTTGGGGAACACTGAAGCTTTCTTT
>TRBJ1-4|-|TRBD1|TRBV28
CASSAGQGEANEKLFF
TGTGCCAGCAGTGCTGGACAGGGTGAGGCTAATGAAAAACTGTTTTTT
>TRBJ2-1|-|TRBD2|TRBV7-3
CASSSGTSIHEQFF
TGTGCCAGCAGCTCCGGGACTAGCATCCATGAGCAGTTCTTC
>TRBJ2-3|-|-|TRBV2
CASSFKGRARGDTQYF
TGTGCCAGCAGTTTTAAAGGGAGGGCCAGGGGAGATACGCAGTATTTT
>TRBJ2-5|few|-|TRBV10-3
CAISLQGEETQYF
TGTGCCATCAGTTTACAGGGAGAAGAGACCCAGTACTTC
>TRBJ1-3|-|-|TRBV7-2
CASIPTPSSGNTIYF
TGTGCCAGCATCCCGACTCCTAGCTCTGGAAACACCATATATTTT
>TRBJ1-2|-|TRBD1|TRBV19
CASSAETGTGSGRSYGYTF
TGTGCCAGTAGTGCCGAAACCGGGACAGGTTCTGGTAGGTCCTATGGCTACACCTTC
>TRBJ2-1|-|TRBD2|TRBV24-1
CATSVGQGALAAYNEQFF
TGTGCCACCAGTGTTGGTCAGGGTGCGCTAGCGGCTTACAATGAGCAGTTCTTC
>TRBJ1-3|-|TRBD1|TRBV5-6
CASSTFRGDSRNTIYF
TGTGCCAGCAGCACTTTCAGGGGGGACAGCCGAAACACCATATATTTT
>TRBJ2-7|-|TRBD1|TRBV4-3
CASSNRDRGSYEQYF
TGCGCCAGCAGCAACCGGGACAGGGGGTCCTACGAGCAGTACTTC
>TRBJ1-4|-|TRBD1|TRBV9
CASSNDRGENEKLFF
TGTGCCAGCAGCAACGACAGGGGGGAAAATGAAAAACTGTTTTTT
>TRBJ2-7|once|TRBD2|TRBV28
CASSYTGTKAYEQYF
TGTGCCAGCAGTTATACCGGGACTAAAGCCTACGAGCAGTACTTC
>TRBJ1-6|-|TRBD1|TRBV7-8
CASSQRTGERTTNSPLHF
TGTGCCAGCAGCCAGCGGACAGGGGAACGGACCACGAATTCACCCCTCCACTTT
>TRBJ1-5|-|-|TRBV7-2
CASSSGGGQPQHF
TGTGCCAGCAGTTCCGGGGGGGGCCAGCCCCAGCATTTT
>TRBJ1-4|-|TRBD1|TRBV28
CASSPSGGRGEKLFF
TGTGCCAGCAGTCCGTCAGGGGGCAGAGGGGAAAAACTGTTTTTT
>TRBJ2-1|-|-|TRBV11-1
CASLPRDPHENEQFF
TGTGCCAGCTTACCGCGGGACCCCCACGAGAATGAGCAGTTCTTC
>TRBJ1-1|few|-|TRBV4-2
CASSQEPGMNTEAFF
TGTGCCAGCAGCCAAGAGCCAGGGATGAACACTGAAGCTTTCTTT
>TRBJ2-5|-|TRBD1|TRBV10-3
CAISESPDRVGETQYF
TGTGCCATCAGTGAGTCTCCGGACAGGGTTGGAGAGACCCAGTACTTC
>TRBJ1-3|few|-|TRBV19
CAAESSGNTIYF
TGTGCCGCAGAAAGCTCTGGAAACACCATATATTTT
>TRBJ1-1|-|-|TRBV29-1
CSVKRDIAGHTEAFF
TGCAGCGTTAAACGGGACATCGCTGGTCACACTGAAGCTTTCTTT
>TRBJ2-1|-|TRBD2|TRBV5-1
CASSLGLAGGNEQFF
TGCGCCAGCAGCTTGGGACTAGCGGGAGGCAATGAGCAGTTCTTC